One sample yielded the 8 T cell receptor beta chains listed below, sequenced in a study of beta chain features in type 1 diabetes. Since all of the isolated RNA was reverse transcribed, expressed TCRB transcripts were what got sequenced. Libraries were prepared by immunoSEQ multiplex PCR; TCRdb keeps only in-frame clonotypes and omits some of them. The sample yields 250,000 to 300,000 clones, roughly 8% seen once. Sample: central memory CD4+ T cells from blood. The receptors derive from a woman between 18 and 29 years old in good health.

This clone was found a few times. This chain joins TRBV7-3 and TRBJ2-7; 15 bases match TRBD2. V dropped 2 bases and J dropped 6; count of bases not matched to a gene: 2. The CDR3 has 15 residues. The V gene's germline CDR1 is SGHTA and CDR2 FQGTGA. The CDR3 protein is CASSLRTSGRAEQYF. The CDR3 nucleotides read TGTGCCAGCAGCTTACGGACTAGCGGGAGGGCCGAGCAGTACTTC.

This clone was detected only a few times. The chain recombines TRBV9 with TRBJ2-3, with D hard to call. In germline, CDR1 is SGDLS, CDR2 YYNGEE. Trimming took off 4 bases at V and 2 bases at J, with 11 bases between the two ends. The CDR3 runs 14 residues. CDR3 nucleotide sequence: TGTGCCAGCAGCCAGGACCTCTCCACAGATACGCAGTATTTT. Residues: CASSQDLSTDTQYF. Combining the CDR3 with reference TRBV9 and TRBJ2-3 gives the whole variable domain DSGVTQTPKHLITATGQRVTLRCSPRSGDLSVYWYQQSLDQGLQFLIQYYNGEERAKGNILERFSAQQFPDLHSELNLSSLELGDSALYFCASSQDLSTDTQYFGPGTRLTVL.

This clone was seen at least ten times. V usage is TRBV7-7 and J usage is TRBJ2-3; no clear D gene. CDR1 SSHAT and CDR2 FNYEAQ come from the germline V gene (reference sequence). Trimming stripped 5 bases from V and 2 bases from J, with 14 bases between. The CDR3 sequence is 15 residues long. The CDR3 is CASSPNGFVTDTQYF. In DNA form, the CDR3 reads TGTGCCAGCAGCCCGAACGGGTTCGTCACAGATACGCAGTATTTT.

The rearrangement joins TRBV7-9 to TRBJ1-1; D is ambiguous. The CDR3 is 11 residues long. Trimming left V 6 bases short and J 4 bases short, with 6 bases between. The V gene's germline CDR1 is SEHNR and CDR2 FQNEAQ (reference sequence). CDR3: CASSRGTEAFF. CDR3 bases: TGTGCCAGCAGTCGGGGCACTGAAGCTTTCTTT. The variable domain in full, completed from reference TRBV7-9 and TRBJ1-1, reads DTGVSQNPRHKITKRGQNVTFRCDPISEHNRLYWYRQTLGQGPEFLTYFQNEAQLEKSRLLSDRFSAERPKGSFSTLEIQRTEQGDSAMYLCASSRGTEAFFGQGTRLTVV.

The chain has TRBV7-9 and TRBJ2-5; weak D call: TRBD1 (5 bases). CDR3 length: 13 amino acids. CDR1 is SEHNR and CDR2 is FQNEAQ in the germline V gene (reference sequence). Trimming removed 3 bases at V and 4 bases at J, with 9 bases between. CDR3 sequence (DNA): TGTGCCAGCAGCTTCATTCAGGGAGAGACCCAGTACTTC. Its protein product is CASSFIQGETQYF. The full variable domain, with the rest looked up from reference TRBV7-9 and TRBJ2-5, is DTGVSQNPRHKITKRGQNVTFRCDPISEHNRLYWYRQTLGQGPEFLTYFQNEAQLEKSRLLSDRFSAERPKGSFSTLEIQRTEQGDSAMYLCASSFIQGETQYFGPGTRLLVL.

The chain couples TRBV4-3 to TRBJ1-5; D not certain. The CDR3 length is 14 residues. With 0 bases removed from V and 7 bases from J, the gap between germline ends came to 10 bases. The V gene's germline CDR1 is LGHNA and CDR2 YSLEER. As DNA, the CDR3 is TGCGCCAGCAGCCAAGAGGCCTCTATACAGCCCCAGCATTTT. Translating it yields CASSQEASIQPQHF.

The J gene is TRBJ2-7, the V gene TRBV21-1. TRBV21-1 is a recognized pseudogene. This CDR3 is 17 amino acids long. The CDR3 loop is CASSKPPGAHYSYEQYF. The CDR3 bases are TGTGCCAGCAGCAAACCCCCGGGGGCTCATTACTCCTACGAGCAGTACTTC.

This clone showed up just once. Written as DNA, the CDR3 is TGCAGCGTTGAAGATCTGGGACAGGGGGTCAATGAGCAGTTCTTC. Residues: CSVEDLGQGVNEQFF. The J gene is TRBJ2-1, the V gene TRBV29-1; 11 bases fit TRBD1. V shed 0 bases and J 6 bases; nucleotides not matched to a gene: 4. The CDR3 contains 15 residues. From germline, CDR1 is SQVTM and CDR2 ANQGSEA.